This T cell receptor beta chain was sequenced during a study of T cell responses to AZD1222 COVID-19 vaccine (dated by TCRdb to 2020 to 2023). About the full investigation: AZD1222 recipients with second doses at about 4 weeks or about 12 weeks were pooled, because spike-specific TCR depth and breadth did not differ between schedules. TCR sequencing was performed for roughly 250 trial participants, of whom around 200 were given two doses of AZD1222 and around 26 were given two doses of MenACWY control vaccine. Trial participants were enrolled by age into 18-55, 56-69 and 70-plus year subgroups, with about 150, 28 and 57 TCR-sequenced participants respectively. Here is what the overall study found, with its caveats: CD4 TCRs associated with the vaccine covered the entire spike protein, and the dominant responses were in regions 160-218 and 743-854. Conclusions about previously exposed vaccinees are limited, since just five or six AZD1222 recipients were seropositive for SARS-CoV-2 at baseline. Spike-specific TCR breadth and depth rose significantly after two AZD1222 doses compared with day 0 and with MenACWY recipients. Reportedly, close to half of the unique spike-specific TCRs recognized epitopes lying outside the regions that are mutated in the B.1.351 and B.1.1.7 variants. Participants were mostly white British and included more females than males, and it was suggested by the authors that clonal diversity may have been underestimated. In the small 56-69-year group, the increase in depth fell short of significance, most likely because of low power. Because no day 14 peak-response samples were available, the repertoires could be characterized only after the peak T cell response.

The CDR3 regions of human TCRbeta chains were analyzed by immunosequencing. Regarding the original processing steps: TCRs in the repertoires were matched against a reference library of SARS-CoV-2-specific TCRs that had been generated with the MIRA antigen-specificity platform. Breadth meant the fraction of unique TCRs that were SARS-CoV-2-associated, whereas depth meant the fraction of total T cells that were SARS-CoV-2-associated. Using the MIRA data, each spike-specific TCR was assigned both to the spike region to which the TCR was reactive and to a CD4 or CD8 class. Log10-transformed breadth and depth values were compared by one-way ANOVA with Sidak's multiple comparisons tests. Here the immuneACCESS table is served through TCRdb, limited to in-frame sequences with V and J called. Missing clones are a known gap in these copies; in checked studies unresolved V genes cover under half, and the rest lacks a known reason. For V, J and clone size, that table is used; D and trimming come from the DNA. The sample records 150,000 to 200,000 clones, approximately 88% of which are singletons. Around 1.6% of the sample is held by the ten biggest clonotypes.

The germline V gene specifies SNHLY as CDR1 and FYNNEI as CDR2. V lost 1 base and J lost 4 bases; the stretch between them is 8 bases long. The CDR3 measures 14 amino acids from cysteine to phenylalanine. The kept DNA is CDR3 alone, 42 bases in frame from the first base. The time point label on this specimen signifies: baseline before first vaccination. Vaccinee samples were obtained from the UK trials COV001 and COV002, which included a single-blind randomized controlled phase 2/3 trial of AZD1222 (ChAdOx1 nCoV-19) in healthy adults. For TCRbeta chain sequencing, PBMC samples from trial participants were taken at day 0 and at day 28 after the second dose. A remark on this clone: Its antigen target is currently unknown. Base qualities are not recorded, but no much larger clone differs from it by a single base.

The chain joins TRBV2 to TRBJ1-5, with an unclear D gene assignment. This specimen was peripheral blood, taken on day 0 of AZD1222 vaccination. The TCR comes from an adult in good health. At the DNA level, the sequence is TGTGCCAGCAGTGAAGATCTGGGGAATCAGCCCCAGCATTTT. Its amino acids are CASSEDLGNQPQHF.